Following are 7 T cell receptor beta chains from one sample sequenced in a study of T cells in tuberculosis. TCRdb's copy holds only in-frame clones and misses some; the assay was immunoSEQ multiplex PCR. The sample contains 20,000 to 25,000 clones, almost 97% of which appear only once. Sequenced sample: PBMCs. These receptor sequences come from a donor aged 10-29 years with latent tuberculosis or without tuberculosis infection.

The chain is built from TRBV7-9 and TRBJ1-3; 7 bases line up with TRBD1. Germline V gene lookup returns CDR1 SEHNR and CDR2 FQNEAQ (reference sequence). V lost 5 bases to trimming and J lost 0 bases; unmatched junction nucleotides: 7. This CDR3 is built from 16 residues. The CDR3: CASSEPQGSSGNTIYF. CDR3 nucleotide sequence: TGTGCCAGCAGCGAACCACAGGGGAGCTCTGGAAACACCATATATTTT.

This clone showed up just a few times. This chain links TRBV2 with TRBJ1-6, with D maybe TRBD1 (6 bases). CDR1 and CDR2 from the germline V gene are SNHLY and FYNNEI. V was clipped by 5 bases and J by 5 bases, with 10 bases between them. The CDR3 runs 14 residues. CDR3 coding DNA: TGTGCCAGCAGTTCTAGGACAGATAATTCACCCCTCCACTTT. Its protein is CASSSRTDNSPLHF.

The V and J genes are TRBV7-9 and TRBJ1-3, with TRBD1 identical over 8 bases. V lost 0 bases to trimming and J lost 1 base; unmatched junction nucleotides: 8. This CDR3 contains 18 residues. From germline, CDR1 is SEHNR and CDR2 FQNEAQ (reference sequence). The CDR3: CASSLAWTGFRSGNTIYF. In nucleotides, the CDR3 is TGTGCCAGCAGCTTAGCTTGGACAGGGTTTAGGTCTGGAAACACCATATATTTT. The full variable domain, its missing parts supplied by reference TRBV7-9 and TRBJ1-3, is DTGVSQNPRHKITKRGQNVTFRCDPISEHNRLYWYRQTLGQGPEFLTYFQNEAQLEKSRLLSDRFSAERPKGSFSTLEIQRTEQGDSAMYLCASSLAWTGFRSGNTIYFGEGSWLTVV.

The chain links TRBV7-9 to TRBJ2-7, with 7 bases identical to TRBD1. The CDR3 is 15 residues long. The germline V gene encodes CDR1 SEHNR and CDR2 FQNEAQ (reference sequence). J was trimmed by 6 bases and V by 2 bases; bases with no gene match: 10. The CDR3, as DNA: TGTGCCAGCAGCTTAAGACAGGGTTACAACACCGAGCAGTACTTC. It codes for CASSLRQGYNTEQYF.

The rearrangement uses TRBV9 and TRBJ2-2, with 14 nucleotides matching TRBD2. CDR1 and CDR2 (germline): SGDLS, YYNGEE. V shed 1 base and J 2 bases; nucleotides not matched to a gene: 4. This CDR3 comprises 18 residues. CDR3 sequence reads: CASSVTGLAGGNTGELFF. CDR3 coding DNA: TGTGCCAGCAGCGTAACCGGACTAGCGGGAGGTAACACCGGGGAGCTGTTTTTT.

The chain is built from TRBV27 and TRBJ2-1; 16 bases match TRBD2. CDR3 length: 18 residues. The V gene's germline CDR1 is MNHEY and CDR2 SMNVEV (reference sequence). The junction had 11 bases not matched to a gene; V was cut back by 6 bases and J by 6 bases. This CDR3 reads CASSSPGTSGGAGNEQFF. As DNA, the CDR3 is TGTGCCAGCAGCTCACCCGGGACTAGCGGGGGGGCGGGCAATGAGCAGTTCTTC.

J is TRBJ1-2 and V is TRBV30; TRBD1 is a possible D gene (5 bases). The V end lost 5 bases, the J end lost 2 bases, and 15 bases lay between the germline ends. Germline V CDR1 and CDR2: GTSNPN, SVGIG (reference sequence). The CDR3 has 14 residues. The CDR3 coding sequence is TGTGCCTGGTCGGTGGATCGGGGGAACTATGGCTACACCTTC. Translating gives CAWSVDRGNYGYTF.